Reported below is one T cell receptor (beta chain). The data were taken from a study of OX40 agonist ivuxolimab in advanced cancers. Germline values: CDR1 MGHRA, CDR2 YSYEKL. Unmatched junction bases numbered 5, after V lost 4 bases and J lost 6 bases. The CDR3 covers 13 residues. The investigators sampled blood at baseline, at cycle 4 day 1, and at cycle 7 day 1. Profiled with immunoSEQ multiplex PCR; TCRdb holds only in-frame clones, not every one. The sample comprises 85,000 or so clones, approximately 86% of which are singletons, and just under 2% rests with the top ten. Sequencing was performed on CD4+ or CD8+ T cells sorted from blood, taken in a trial of the OX40 agonist ivuxolimab. The sequence came from an adult with an advanced solid tumor such as melanoma, head and neck, liver or kidney cancer. This chain links TRBV4-1 with TRBJ2-7, with 8 bases that match TRBD1. The CDR3 nucleotides are TGCGCCAGCAGCCGGACAGGGACTTCCGAGCAGTACTTC. Translating it yields CASSRTGTSEQYF.